The present T cell receptor beta chain was sequenced within a study of T cell responses to AZD1222 COVID-19 vaccine. Study background: Recipients boosted at about 4 weeks or about 12 weeks are pooled.

Sequencing was performed with immunoSEQ multiplex PCR; in TCRdb, only in-frame clones are kept and a portion is missing. The sample carries around 130,000 clones, 93% recorded once. Study findings and constraints: There were vaccine-associated CD4 TCRs across spike, dominant at 160-218 and 743-854. Increases in Spike-specific TCR breadth and depth were seen after two AZD1222 doses. Among the donors, most were white British and more were female, and clonal diversity was possibly underestimated.

From germline, CDR1 is DFQATT and CDR2 SNEGSKA (reference sequence). Trimming cost V 4 bases and J 5 bases, with 8 bases left between them. CDR3 length: 11 amino acids. In the case of this clone: As yet, its antigen is unknown.

The receptor was isolated from an adult in good health. Sequences were derived from peripheral blood, sampled on day 0 of AZD1222 vaccination. The chain recombines TRBV20-1 with TRBJ2-5; D is ambiguous. The CDR3 loop reads CSAIWQETQYF. CDR3 nucleotides: TGCAGTGCTATATGGCAGGAGACCCAGTACTTC.